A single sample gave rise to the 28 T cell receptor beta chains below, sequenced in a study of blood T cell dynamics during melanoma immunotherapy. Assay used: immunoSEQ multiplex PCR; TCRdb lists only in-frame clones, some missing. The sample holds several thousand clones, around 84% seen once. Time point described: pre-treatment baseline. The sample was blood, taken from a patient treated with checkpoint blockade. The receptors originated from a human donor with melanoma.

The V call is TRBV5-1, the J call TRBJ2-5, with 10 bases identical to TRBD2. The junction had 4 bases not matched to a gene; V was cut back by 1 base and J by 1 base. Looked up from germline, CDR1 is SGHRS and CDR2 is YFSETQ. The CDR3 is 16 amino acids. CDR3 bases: TGCGCCAGCAGCTTGTACAGCGGGGGGGCCCAAGAGACCCAGTACTTC. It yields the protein CASSLYSGGAQETQYF.

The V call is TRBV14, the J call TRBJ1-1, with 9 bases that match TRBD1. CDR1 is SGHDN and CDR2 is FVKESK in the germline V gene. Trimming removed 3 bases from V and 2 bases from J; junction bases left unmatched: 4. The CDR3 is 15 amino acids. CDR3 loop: CASSQYTGGNTEAFF. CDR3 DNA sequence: TGTGCCAGCAGCCAGTATACAGGGGGCAACACTGAAGCTTTCTTT.

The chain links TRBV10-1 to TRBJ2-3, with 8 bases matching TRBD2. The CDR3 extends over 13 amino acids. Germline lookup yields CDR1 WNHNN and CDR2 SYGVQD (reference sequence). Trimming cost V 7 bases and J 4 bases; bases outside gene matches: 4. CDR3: CASNGLASDTQYF. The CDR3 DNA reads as TGCGCCAGCAATGGACTAGCCTCAGATACGCAGTATTTT.

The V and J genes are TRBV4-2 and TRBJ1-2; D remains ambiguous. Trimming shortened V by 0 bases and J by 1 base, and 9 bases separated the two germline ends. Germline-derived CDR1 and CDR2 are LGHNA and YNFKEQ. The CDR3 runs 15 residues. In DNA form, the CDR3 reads TGTGCCAGCAGCCAAGATCTAGCGAGTAACTATGGCTACACCTTC. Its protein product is CASSQDLASNYGYTF.

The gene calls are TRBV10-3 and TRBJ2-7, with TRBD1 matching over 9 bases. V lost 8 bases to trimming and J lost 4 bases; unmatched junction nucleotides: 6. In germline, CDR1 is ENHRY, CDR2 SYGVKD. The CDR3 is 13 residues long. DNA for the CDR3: TGTGCCATCTCCGGGACAGGGTTGTACGAGCAGTACTTC. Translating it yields CAISGTGLYEQYF.

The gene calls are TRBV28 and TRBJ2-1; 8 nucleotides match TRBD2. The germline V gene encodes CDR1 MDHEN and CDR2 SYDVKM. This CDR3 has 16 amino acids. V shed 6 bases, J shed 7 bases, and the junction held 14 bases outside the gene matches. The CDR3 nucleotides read TGTGCCAGCAGCTTCCTGAGCGGGAGTGGGAGGAATGAGCAGTTCTTC. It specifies CASSFLSGSGRNEQFF.

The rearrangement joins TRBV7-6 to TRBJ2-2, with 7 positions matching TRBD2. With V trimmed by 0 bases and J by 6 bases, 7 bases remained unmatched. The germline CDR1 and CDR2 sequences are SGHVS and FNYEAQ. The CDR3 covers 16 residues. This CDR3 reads CASSLALGEGAGELFF. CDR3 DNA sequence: TGTGCCAGCAGCTTAGCGCTCGGGGAGGGCGCCGGGGAGCTGTTTTTT. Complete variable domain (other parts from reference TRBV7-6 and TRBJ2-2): GAGVSQSPRYKVTKRGQDVALRCDPISGHVSLYWYRQALGQGPEFLTYFNYEAQQDKSGLPNDRFSAERPEGSISTLTIQRTEQRDSAMYRCASSLALGEGAGELFFGEGSRLTVL.

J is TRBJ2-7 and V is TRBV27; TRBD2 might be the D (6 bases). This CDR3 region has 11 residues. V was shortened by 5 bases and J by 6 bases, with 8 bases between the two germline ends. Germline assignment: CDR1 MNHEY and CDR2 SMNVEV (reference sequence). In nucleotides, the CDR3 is TGTGCCAGCAGTCCCGGGAGCGAGCAGTACTTC. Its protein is CASSPGSEQYF.

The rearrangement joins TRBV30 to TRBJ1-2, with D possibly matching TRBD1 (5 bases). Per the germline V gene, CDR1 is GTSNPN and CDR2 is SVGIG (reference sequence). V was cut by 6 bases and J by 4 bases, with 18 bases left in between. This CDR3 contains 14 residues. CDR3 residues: CACLRDGGGYGYTF. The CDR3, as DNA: TGTGCCTGCCTTAGGGACGGCGGGGGCTATGGCTACACCTTC.

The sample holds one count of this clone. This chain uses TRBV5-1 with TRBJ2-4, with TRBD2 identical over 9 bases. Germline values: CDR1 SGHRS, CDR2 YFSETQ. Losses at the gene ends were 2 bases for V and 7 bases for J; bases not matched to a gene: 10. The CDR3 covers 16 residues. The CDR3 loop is CASSLGSGGLQNIQYF. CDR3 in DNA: TGCGCCAGCAGCTTAGGTAGCGGGGGCCTCCAGAACATTCAGTACTTC.

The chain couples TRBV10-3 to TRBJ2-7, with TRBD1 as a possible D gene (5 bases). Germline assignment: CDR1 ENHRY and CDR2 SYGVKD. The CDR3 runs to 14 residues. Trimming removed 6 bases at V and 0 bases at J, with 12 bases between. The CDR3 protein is CAIRMDKSSYEQYF. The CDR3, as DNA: TGTGCCATCAGGATGGACAAGAGCTCCTACGAGCAGTACTTC.

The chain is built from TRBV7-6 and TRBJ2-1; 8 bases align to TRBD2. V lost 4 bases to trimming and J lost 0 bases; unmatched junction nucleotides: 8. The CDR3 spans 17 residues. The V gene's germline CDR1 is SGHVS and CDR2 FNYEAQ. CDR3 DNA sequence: TGTGCCAGCAGCTGGTCCGGGGGGGGCTCCTCCTACAATGAGCAGTTCTTC. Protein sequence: CASSWSGGGSSYNEQFF.

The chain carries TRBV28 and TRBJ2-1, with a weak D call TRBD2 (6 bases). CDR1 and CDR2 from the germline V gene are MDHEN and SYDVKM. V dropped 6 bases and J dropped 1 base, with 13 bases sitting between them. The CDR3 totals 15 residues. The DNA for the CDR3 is TGTGCCAGCAGAGACGGGAGAGGGTCCTACAATGAGCAGTTCTTC. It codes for CASRDGRGSYNEQFF.

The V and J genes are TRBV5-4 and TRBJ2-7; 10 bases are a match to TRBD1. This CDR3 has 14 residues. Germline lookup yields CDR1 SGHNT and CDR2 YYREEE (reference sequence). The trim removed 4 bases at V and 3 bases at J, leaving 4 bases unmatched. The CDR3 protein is CASSLGQGGYEQYF. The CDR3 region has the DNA TGTGCCAGCAGCCTCGGACAGGGGGGCTACGAGCAGTACTTC.

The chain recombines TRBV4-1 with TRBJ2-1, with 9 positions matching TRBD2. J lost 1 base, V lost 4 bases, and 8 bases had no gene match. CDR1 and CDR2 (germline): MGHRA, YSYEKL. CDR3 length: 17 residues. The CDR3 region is CASSPLSSGISYNEQFF. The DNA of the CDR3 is TGCGCCAGCAGCCCCCTTTCTAGCGGGATTTCCTACAATGAGCAGTTCTTC.

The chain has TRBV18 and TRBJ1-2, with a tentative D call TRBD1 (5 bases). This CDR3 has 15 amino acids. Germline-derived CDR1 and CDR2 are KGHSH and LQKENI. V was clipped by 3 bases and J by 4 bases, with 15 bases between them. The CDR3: CASSPSGTASYGYTF. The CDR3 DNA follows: TGTGCCAGCTCACCGTCCGGGACGGCGAGCTATGGCTACACCTTC.

The CDR3 nucleotides read TGTGCCAGTAGTATAGTAGGGGTTTGGAGCACTGAAGCTTTCTTT. Residues: CASSIVGVWSTEAFF. The chain uses TRBV19 and TRBJ1-1, with D possibly matching TRBD1 (5 bases). The germline V gene has CDR1 LNHDA and CDR2 SQIVND (reference sequence). Between the trimmed V and J ends, which lost 1 base and 4 bases, there was a span of 13 bases. The length of the CDR3 is 15 residues.

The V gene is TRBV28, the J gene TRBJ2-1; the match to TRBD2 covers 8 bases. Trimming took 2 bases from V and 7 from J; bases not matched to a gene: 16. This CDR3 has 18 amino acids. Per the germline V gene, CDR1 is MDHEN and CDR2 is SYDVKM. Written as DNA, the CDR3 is TGTGCCAGCAGTTTACGGGAGGGCCTAGGATCGGGTTGGAATGAGCAGTTCTTC. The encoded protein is CASSLREGLGSGWNEQFF.

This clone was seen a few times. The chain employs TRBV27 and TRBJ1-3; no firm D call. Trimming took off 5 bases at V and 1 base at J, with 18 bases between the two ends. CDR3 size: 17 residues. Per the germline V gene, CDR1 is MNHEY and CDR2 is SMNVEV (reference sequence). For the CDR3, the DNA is TGTGCCAGCAGTCCCCGGACCGCGACAACTTCTGGAAACACCATATATTTT. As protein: CASSPRTATTSGNTIYF.

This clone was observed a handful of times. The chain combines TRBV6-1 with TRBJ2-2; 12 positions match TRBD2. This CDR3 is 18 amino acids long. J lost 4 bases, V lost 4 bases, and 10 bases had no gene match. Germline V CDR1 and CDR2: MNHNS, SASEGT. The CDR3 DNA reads TGTGCCAGCAGTGCACACCGTGGACTAGCGGGGATCACCGGGGAGCTGTTTTTT. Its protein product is CASSAHRGLAGITGELFF.

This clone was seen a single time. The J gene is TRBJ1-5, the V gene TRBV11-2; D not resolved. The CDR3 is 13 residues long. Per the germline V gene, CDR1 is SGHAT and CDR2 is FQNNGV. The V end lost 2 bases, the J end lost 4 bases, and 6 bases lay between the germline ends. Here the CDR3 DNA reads TGTGCCAGCAGCTTAAGTCAGAATCAGCCCCAGCATTTT. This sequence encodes CASSLSQNQPQHF.

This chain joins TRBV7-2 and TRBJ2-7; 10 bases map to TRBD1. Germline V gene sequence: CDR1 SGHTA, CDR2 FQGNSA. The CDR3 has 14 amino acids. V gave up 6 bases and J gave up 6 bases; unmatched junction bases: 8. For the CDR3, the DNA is TGTGCCAGCAGTTGGGGACAGGGGATAGGCGAGCAGTACTTC. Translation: CASSWGQGIGEQYF. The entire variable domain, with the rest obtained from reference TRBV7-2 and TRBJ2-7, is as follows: GAGVSQSPSNKVTEKGKDVELRCDPISGHTALYWYRQSLGQGLEFLIYFQGNSAPDKSGLPSDRFSAERTGGSVSTLTIQRTQQEDSAVYLCASSWGQGIGEQYFGPGTRLTVT.

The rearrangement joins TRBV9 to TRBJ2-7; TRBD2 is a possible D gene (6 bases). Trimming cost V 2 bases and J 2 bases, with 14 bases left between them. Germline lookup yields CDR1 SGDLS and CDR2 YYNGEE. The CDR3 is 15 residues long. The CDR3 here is CASSVSPGSTYEQYF. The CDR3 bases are TGTGCCAGCAGCGTCAGTCCCGGGAGTACCTACGAGCAGTACTTC.

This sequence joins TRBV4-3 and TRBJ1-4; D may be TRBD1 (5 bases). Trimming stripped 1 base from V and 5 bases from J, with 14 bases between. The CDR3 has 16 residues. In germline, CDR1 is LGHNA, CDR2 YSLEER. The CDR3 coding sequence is TGCGCCAGCAGCCAAGGTCCACGGGGACCCAATGAAAAACTGTTTTTT. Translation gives CASSQGPRGPNEKLFF.

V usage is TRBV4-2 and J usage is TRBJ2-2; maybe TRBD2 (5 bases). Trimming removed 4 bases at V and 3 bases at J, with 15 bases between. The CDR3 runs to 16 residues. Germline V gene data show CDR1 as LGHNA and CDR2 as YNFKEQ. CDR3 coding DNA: TGTGCCAGCAGCCGCGACGAGAGGGCGGACACCGGGGAGCTGTTTTTT. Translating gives CASSRDERADTGELFF.

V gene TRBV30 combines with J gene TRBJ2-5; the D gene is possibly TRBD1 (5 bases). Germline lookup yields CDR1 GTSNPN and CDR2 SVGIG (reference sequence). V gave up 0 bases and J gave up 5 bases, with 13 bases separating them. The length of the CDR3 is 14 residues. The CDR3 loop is CAWSVQKGAETQYF. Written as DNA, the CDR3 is TGTGCCTGGAGTGTACAAAAAGGGGCCGAGACCCAGTACTTC.

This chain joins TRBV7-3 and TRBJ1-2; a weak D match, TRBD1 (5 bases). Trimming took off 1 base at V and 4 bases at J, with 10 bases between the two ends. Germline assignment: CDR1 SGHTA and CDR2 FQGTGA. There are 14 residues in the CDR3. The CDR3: CASSLNAGTYGYTF. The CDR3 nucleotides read TGTGCCAGCAGCTTAAATGCAGGGACCTATGGCTACACCTTC. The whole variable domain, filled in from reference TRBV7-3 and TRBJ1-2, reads GAGVSQTPSNKVTEKGKYVELRCDPISGHTALYWYRQSLGQGPEFLIYFQGTGAADDSGLPNDRFFAVRPEGSVSTLKIQRTERGDSAVYLCASSLNAGTYGYTFGSGTRLTVV.

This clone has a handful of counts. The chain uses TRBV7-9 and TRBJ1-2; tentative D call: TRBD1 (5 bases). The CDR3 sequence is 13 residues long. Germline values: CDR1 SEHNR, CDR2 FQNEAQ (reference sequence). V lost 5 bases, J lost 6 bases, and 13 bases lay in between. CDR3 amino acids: CASSRRGGDGYTF. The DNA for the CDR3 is TGTGCCAGCAGCCGCCGTGGGGGAGATGGCTACACCTTC.